This TCR beta chain was recovered during a study of metastatic and nonmetastatic thyroid tumors. Overall study: The comparison covered peripheral blood and tumor or nodule tissue in malignant and benign thyroid patients.

CDR1 and CDR2 from the germline V gene are SGHRS and YFSETQ. The CDR3 consists of 18 residues. The J segment lost 1 base and the V segment lost 0 bases, leaving 9 bases of the junction unmatched. Authors' methods: A classifier of distant metastasis in papillary thyroid cancer was built from CDR3 differences (across clinicopathological groups). TCRdb reprocessed the PCR reads via MiXCR. Clone size and V and J calls follow TCRdb, not the original study. The repertoire includes 35,000 to 40,000 clones, 25% to 30% of them detected once, and 8% to 10% sits in the top ten. This clone was seen at least ten times. Its matching antigen is unknown. The same CDR3 can be traced to other DNA sequences in this sample. The entire patient cohort was treatment-naive prior to thyroid surgery. Study-wide findings and caveats: Reports indicated that malignant thyroid tumors showed significantly higher TCR beta diversity than benign nodules did, in blood and tumor.

This sequence joins TRBV5-1 and TRBJ2-3, with 9 bases that match TRBD2. The sample was blood. The receptor comes from a female donor with papillary thyroid cancer or a benign thyroid nodule (not recorded which). Some clones in this sample may be carry-over from other donors' samples. The CDR3 region has the DNA TGCGCCAGCAGCTTGGGATCTAGCGGGACAGTGGGCACAGATACGCAGTATTTT. It encodes CASSLGSSGTVGTDTQYF.